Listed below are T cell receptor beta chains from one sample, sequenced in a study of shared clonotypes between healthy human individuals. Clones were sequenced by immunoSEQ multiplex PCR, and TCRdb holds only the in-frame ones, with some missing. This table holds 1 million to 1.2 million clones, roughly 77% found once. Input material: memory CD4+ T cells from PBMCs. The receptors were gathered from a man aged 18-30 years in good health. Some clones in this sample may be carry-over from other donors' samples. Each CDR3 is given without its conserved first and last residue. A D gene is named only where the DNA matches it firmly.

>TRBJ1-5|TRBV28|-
ASSLSIQPQH
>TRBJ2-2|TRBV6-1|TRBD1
ASRRTGINTGELF
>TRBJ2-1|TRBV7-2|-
ASSLRATYNEQF
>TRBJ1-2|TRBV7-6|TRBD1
ASSLNPSGQGTYT
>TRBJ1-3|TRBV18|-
ASSPVPSWG
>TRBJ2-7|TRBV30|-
AWSLQGSYEQY
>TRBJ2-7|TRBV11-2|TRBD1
ASSLNPGGTYEQY
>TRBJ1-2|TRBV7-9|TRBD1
ASSAPGQGAISLT
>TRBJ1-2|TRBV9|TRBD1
ASSPQGQNYGYT
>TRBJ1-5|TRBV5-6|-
ASSLGAAVGQPQH
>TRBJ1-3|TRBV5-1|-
ASSLPDYSGNTIY
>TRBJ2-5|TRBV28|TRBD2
ASSLTGGRETQY
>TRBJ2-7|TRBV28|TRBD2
ASSFGPSGRAHEQY
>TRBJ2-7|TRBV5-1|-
ASSLWTSYEQY
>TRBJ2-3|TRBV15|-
ATSRDGGNTDTQY
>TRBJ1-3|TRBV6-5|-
ASKEGPSGNTIY
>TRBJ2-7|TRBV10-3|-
AISVGTAKPYEQY
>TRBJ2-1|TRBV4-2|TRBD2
ASSQRGTSGNNEQF
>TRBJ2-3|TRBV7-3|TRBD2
ASSTTSARRSLY
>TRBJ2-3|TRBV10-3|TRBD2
AISATSGAFTDTQY
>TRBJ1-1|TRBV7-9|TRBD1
ASSKGQLEAF
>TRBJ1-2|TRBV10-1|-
ASSGGQSYGYT
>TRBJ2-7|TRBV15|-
ATSGGRLYEQY
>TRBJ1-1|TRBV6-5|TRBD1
ASSYLTGGTEAF
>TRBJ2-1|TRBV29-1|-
SVEQPVNNEQF
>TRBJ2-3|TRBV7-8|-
ASSYRERADTQY
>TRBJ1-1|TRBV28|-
ASSRKGEAF
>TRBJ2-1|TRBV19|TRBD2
ASNRGLAGLYNEQF
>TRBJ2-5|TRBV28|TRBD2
ASSLPGLAGESETQY
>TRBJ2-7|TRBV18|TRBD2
ASSPLNTASGPYEQY
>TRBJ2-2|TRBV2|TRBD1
ASRQGQASNTGELF